The 29 T cell receptor beta chains listed next were all sequenced from one sample in a study of T cells after yellow fever vaccination. TCRdb processed the 5' RACE reads anew with MiXCR; each CDR3 protein has one entry. Of about 630,000 distinct CDR3 sequences in the sample, 12% were seen once. The specimen was PBMCs, collected on the day of the yellow fever booster vaccination. These receptors were taken from a man aged 25-45 years who received the YFV17D yellow fever vaccine.

The rearrangement links TRBV4-3 to TRBJ2-3; D not certain. V gave up 0 bases and J gave up 0 bases, with 10 bases separating them. This CDR3 has 16 residues. Germline V gene sequence: CDR1 LGHNA, CDR2 YSLEER. The CDR3 loop reads CASSQDRIASTDTQYF. In DNA, the CDR3 is TGCGCCAGCAGCCAAGATAGGATAGCAAGCACAGATACGCAGTATTTT.

V and J are TRBV15 and TRBJ2-1, with D unresolved. Trimming took 1 base from V and 8 from J, leaving 9 bases between them. In germline, CDR1 is LNHNV, CDR2 YYDKDF (reference sequence). This CDR3 has 13 residues. The CDR3 is CATSRVTVDEQFF. DNA of the CDR3: TGTGCCACCAGCAGAGTTACCGTGGATGAGCAGTTCTTC.

This clonotype was counted only a few times. This chain links TRBV5-4 with TRBJ2-1, with D maybe TRBD2 (5 bases). Germline CDR1 and CDR2: SGHNT and YYREEE (reference sequence). The CDR3 covers 14 residues. V was pared by 4 bases and J by 8 bases, with 16 bases between. CDR3 residues: CASSQPKAGDEQFF. The CDR3 DNA follows: TGTGCCAGCAGCCAACCCAAGGCGGGTGATGAGCAGTTCTTC.

This clonotype came up many times. J is TRBJ1-6 and V is TRBV28; D is undetermined. The V gene lost 5 bases and the J gene lost 14 bases, with 7 bases spanning the gap. This CDR3 is built from 10 residues. Germline CDR1 and CDR2: MDHEN and SYDVKM. The CDR3 DNA follows: TGTGCCAGCAGTACCCACACCCTCCACTTT. It translates to CASSTHTLHF.

This clonotype showed up just a few times. The chain recombines TRBV24-1 with TRBJ1-1, with 9 bases fitting TRBD1. The CDR3 loop spans 16 amino acids. Germline CDR1 reads KGHDR; CDR2 reads SFDVKD. With 3 bases clipped from V and 0 bases from J, the junction kept 4 bases outside the gene matches. The CDR3 here is CATSDLRTGVNTEAFF. The CDR3 DNA is TGTGCCACCAGTGATCTGAGGACAGGGGTGAACACTGAAGCTTTCTTT.

The CDR3 reads CSVRGGEETQYF. DNA for the CDR3: TGCAGCGTAAGAGGGGGCGAAGAGACCCAGTACTTC. The rearrangement uses TRBV29-1 and TRBJ2-5, with 7 bases that match TRBD1. V gave up 6 bases and J gave up 3 bases; unmatched junction bases: 4. The CDR3 extends over 12 amino acids. From germline, CDR1 is SQVTM and CDR2 ANQGSEA.

Only a few counts were recorded for this clonotype. The V gene is TRBV5-1, the J gene TRBJ2-1; maybe TRBD1 (6 bases). The CDR3 loop spans 15 amino acids. The germline V and J ends were trimmed by 0 bases and 6 bases, with 13 bases remaining between them. CDR1 is SGHRS and CDR2 is YFSETQ in the germline V gene. CDR3 sequence (DNA): TGCGCCAGCAGCTTGGGTGGACAGTCTATCAATGAGCAGTTCTTC. This encodes CASSLGGQSINEQFF.

In this sample, this clonotype turned up many times. The J gene is TRBJ2-7, the V gene TRBV5-1, with D uncertain. With 1 base removed from V and 2 bases from J, the gap between germline ends came to 7 bases. The CDR3 is 13 residues long. The germline gives CDR1 SGHRS, CDR2 YFSETQ. Here the CDR3 reads CASSLRAAYEQYF. Here the CDR3 DNA reads TGCGCCAGCAGCTTGAGGGCAGCCTACGAGCAGTACTTC.

This clonotype has only a few counts. This chain joins TRBV18 and TRBJ1-2; possible D gene TRBD1, 5 bases. Germline-derived CDR1 and CDR2 are KGHSH and LQKENI. The CDR3 is 14 amino acids. V lost 3 bases and J 4 bases, leaving 12 bases between the germline ends. This CDR3 reads CASSPVGQGYGYTF. CDR3 nucleotides: TGTGCCAGCTCACCGGTGGGCCAGGGCTATGGCTACACCTTC.

This CDR3 is CSARGTYNEQFF. Here the CDR3 DNA reads TGCAGTGCTAGAGGAACCTACAATGAGCAGTTCTTC. The V and J genes are TRBV20-1 and TRBJ2-1; D is ambiguous. CDR3 length: 12 residues. Trimming removed 1 base at V and 2 bases at J, with 3 bases between. In germline, CDR1 is DFQATT, CDR2 SNEGSKA (reference sequence).

The chain links TRBV2 to TRBJ2-1; TRBD2 matches 8 bases. The CDR3 covers 16 residues. The V gene end was trimmed by 3 bases and the J gene end by 4 bases; junction bases not matched to a gene: 8. The germline V gene has CDR1 SNHLY and CDR2 FYNNEI. The CDR3 reads CASSETTGLVYNEQFF. The CDR3 nucleotides are TGTGCCAGCAGTGAGACCACGGGACTAGTTTACAATGAGCAGTTCTTC. Full variable domain (outside the CDR3, taken from reference TRBV2 and TRBJ2-1): EPEVTQTPSHQVTQMGQEVILRCVPISNHLYFYWYRQILGQKVEFLVSFYNNEISEKSEIFDDQFSVERPDGSNFTLKIRSTKLEDSAMYFCASSETTGLVYNEQFFGPGTRLTVL.

This clonotype has just a few counts. This chain connects TRBV28 to TRBJ2-2; D uncertain. The CDR3 is 14 amino acids. CDR1 MDHEN and CDR2 SYDVKM come from the germline V gene. V was cut by 7 bases and J by 2 bases, with 11 bases left in between. The CDR3 protein is CASIVSPNTGELFF. The DNA of the CDR3 is TGTGCCAGCATCGTATCGCCAAACACCGGGGAGCTGTTTTTT.

This clonotype appeared a few times. The V call is TRBV6-2 or TRBV6-3, the J call TRBJ2-7, with a tentative D call TRBD1 (5 bases). The CDR3 has 16 amino acids. The germline V gene has CDR1 MNHEY and CDR2 SVGEGT. V lost 5 bases, J lost 2 bases, and 19 bases lay in between. In nucleotides, the CDR3 is TGTGCCAGCAGTGTGGACAAGACAGCTCCAACCTACGAGCAGTACTTC. This translates into CASSVDKTAPTYEQYF.

The chain couples TRBV7-2 to TRBJ2-5; 7 bases map to TRBD2. Germline values: CDR1 SGHTA, CDR2 FQGNSA. This CDR3 is 14 amino acids long. Trimming removed 5 bases from V and 4 bases from J; junction bases left unmatched: 7. CDR3 DNA sequence: TGTGCCAGCAGCCGAAGAGGACTAGGAGAGACCCAGTACTTC. This encodes CASSRRGLGETQYF.

The gene calls are TRBV5-1 and TRBJ1-4; no definite D call. The V end lost 4 bases, the J end lost 2 bases, and 12 bases lay between the germline ends. The germline gives CDR1 SGHRS, CDR2 YFSETQ. The CDR3 extends over 15 amino acids. Here the CDR3 DNA reads TGCGCCAGCAGCGAGGGCAGTTACACTAATGAAAAACTGTTTTTT. Translated: CASSEGSYTNEKLFF.

The chain employs TRBV20-1 and TRBJ2-5, with TRBD2 identical over 7 bases. The V segment lost 0 bases and the J segment 7 bases; nucleotides outside the gene matches: 5. Germline assignment: CDR1 DFQATT and CDR2 SNEGSKA (reference sequence). This CDR3 has 13 amino acids. The CDR3 sequence: CSARDDWGGTQYF. The CDR3 region has the DNA TGCAGTGCTAGAGATGACTGGGGGGGGACCCAGTACTTC.

This clonotype has a handful of counts. The genes are TRBV7-9 and TRBJ2-1, with TRBD2 as a possible D gene (6 bases). This CDR3 has 13 residues. The V gene lost 7 bases and the J gene lost 4 bases, with 11 bases spanning the gap. In germline, CDR1 is SEHNR, CDR2 FQNEAQ (reference sequence). In DNA, the CDR3 is TGTGCCAGCACCAGCGCGGGGTACAATGAGCAGTTCTTC. Translating gives CASTSAGYNEQFF.

The gene calls are TRBV10-3 and TRBJ1-5, with a weak D call TRBD1 (6 bases). Trimming removed 3 bases at V and 4 bases at J, with 10 bases between. The germline CDR1 and CDR2 sequences are ENHRY and SYGVKD. This CDR3 has 14 residues. CDR3 region: CAISEGGSNQPQHF. CDR3 bases: TGTGCCATCAGTGAAGGGGGTTCAAATCAGCCCCAGCATTTT.

This clonotype was counted a few times. The rearrangement links TRBV3-1 to TRBJ1-6; D gene uncertain. This CDR3 has 12 amino acids. Between the trimmed V and J ends, which lost 4 bases and 10 bases, there was a span of 8 bases. Germline V CDR1 and CDR2: LGHDT, YNNKEL (reference sequence). Written as DNA, the CDR3 is TGTGCCAGCAGCCTAGTTGCGTCACCCCTCCACTTT. Translated, it gives CASSLVASPLHF.

The chain carries TRBV7-9 and TRBJ2-7; 8 bases are a match to TRBD1. The CDR3 is made up of 15 amino acids. CDR1 and CDR2 (germline): SEHNR, FQNEAQ (reference sequence). The V segment lost 3 bases and the J segment 5 bases; nucleotides outside the gene matches: 9. The CDR3: CASSLDSGGYNEQYF. In nucleotides, the CDR3 is TGTGCCAGCAGCTTGGACTCAGGGGGCTACAACGAGCAGTACTTC.

The V gene is TRBV5-6, the J gene TRBJ2-7, with D possibly being TRBD1 or TRBD2 (7 bases each). CDR3 size: 16 residues. Germline loops: CDR1 SGHDT, CDR2 YYEEEE. Between the trimmed V and J ends, which lost 0 bases and 1 base, there was a span of 14 bases. The CDR3 bases are TGTGCCAGCAGCTTGGCCAGGGGGGGTAGGTCCTACGAGCAGTACTTC. Protein: CASSLARGGRSYEQYF.

The V and J genes are TRBV20-1 and TRBJ2-1; 7 nucleotides match TRBD2. The CDR3 runs 15 residues. J gave up 2 bases and V 5 bases, and 9 bases lay outside the gene matches. The germline V gene has CDR1 DFQATT and CDR2 SNEGSKA (reference sequence). The DNA of the CDR3 is TGCAGTGCTCGAGTGAGCGGGGCCCCCTACAATGAGCAGTTCTTC. It yields the protein CSARVSGAPYNEQFF.

The chain has TRBV6-5 and TRBJ2-3; 7 bases line up with TRBD2. Germline V lookup: CDR1 MNHEY, CDR2 SVGAGI. V trimming: 2 bases; J trimming: 6 bases; junction bases outside the gene matches: 14. This CDR3 is built from 17 residues. CDR3 residues: CASSYATSAPSWDTQYF. CDR3 coding DNA: TGTGCCAGCAGTTACGCCACTAGCGCTCCTAGTTGGGATACGCAGTATTTT.

The V call is TRBV29-1, the J call TRBJ1-1, with 9 nucleotides matching TRBD1. This CDR3 comprises 12 residues. V trimming: 5 bases; J trimming: 3 bases; junction bases outside the gene matches: 1. The germline gives CDR1 SQVTM, CDR2 ANQGSEA. This chain's CDR3 is CSVRDRDTEAFF. The CDR3 DNA reads as TGCAGCGTTCGGGACAGGGACACTGAAGCTTTCTTT.

The V gene is TRBV24-1, the J gene TRBJ2-3, with D unresolved. The CDR3 covers 14 residues. The V gene's germline CDR1 is KGHDR and CDR2 SFDVKD. The V and J ends lost 6 bases and 0 bases respectively, with 9 bases between them. The DNA for the CDR3 is TGTGCCACCAGTCGCAAGGGAAGCACAGATACGCAGTATTTT. This codes for CATSRKGSTDTQYF.

The rearrangement joins TRBV20-1 to TRBJ2-5; D might be TRBD1 (5 bases). Per the germline V gene, CDR1 is DFQATT and CDR2 is SNEGSKA (reference sequence). CDR3 length: 13 amino acids. V gave up 5 bases and J gave up 4 bases, with 14 bases separating them. The CDR3, as DNA: TGCAGTGCTTACGTTGGGGCCGGAGAGACCCAGTACTTC. Translated, it gives CSAYVGAGETQYF.

This clonotype was recorded a few times. The chain combines TRBV20-1 with TRBJ1-5; D is undetermined. Trimming took off 4 bases at V and 4 bases at J, with 14 bases between the two ends. Germline V CDR1 and CDR2: DFQATT, SNEGSKA (reference sequence). The CDR3 extends over 14 amino acids. The CDR3 region is CSAIKGLSNQPQHF. The CDR3, as DNA: TGCAGTGCTATAAAAGGCTTGAGTAATCAGCCCCAGCATTTT.

This rearrangement joins TRBV2 to TRBJ1-6; 7 bases agree with TRBD1. CDR1 SNHLY and CDR2 FYNNEI come from the germline V gene. The CDR3 spans 16 residues. Unmatched junction bases numbered 14, after V lost 2 bases and J lost 13 bases. The CDR3 reads CASSERQGGQWSPLHF. The CDR3 coding sequence is TGTGCCAGCAGTGAACGACAGGGCGGACAGTGGTCTCCCCTCCACTTT.

V usage is TRBV12-3 or TRBV12-4 and J usage is TRBJ2-1; TRBD2 agrees at 10 bases. This CDR3 region has 15 residues. V shed 5 bases and J 6 bases; nucleotides not matched to a gene: 7. The CDR3, as DNA: TGTGCCAGCAGTCCAACAGCGGGAGGGGTCAATGAGCAGTTCTTC. Protein product: CASSPTAGGVNEQFF.